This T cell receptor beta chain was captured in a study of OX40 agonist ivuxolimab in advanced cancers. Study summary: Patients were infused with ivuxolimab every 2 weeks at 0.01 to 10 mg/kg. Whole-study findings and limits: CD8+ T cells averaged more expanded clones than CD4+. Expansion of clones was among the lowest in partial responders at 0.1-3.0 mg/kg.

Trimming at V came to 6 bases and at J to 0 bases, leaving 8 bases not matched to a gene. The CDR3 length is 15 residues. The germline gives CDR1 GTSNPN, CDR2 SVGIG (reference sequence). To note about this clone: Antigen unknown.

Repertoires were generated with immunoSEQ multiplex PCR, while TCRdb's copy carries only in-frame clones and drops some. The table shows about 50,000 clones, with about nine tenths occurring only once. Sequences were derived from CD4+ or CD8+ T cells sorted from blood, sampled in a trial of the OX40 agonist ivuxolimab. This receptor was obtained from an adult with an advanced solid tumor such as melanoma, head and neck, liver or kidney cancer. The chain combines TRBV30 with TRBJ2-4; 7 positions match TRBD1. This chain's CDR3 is CACRQGLLAKNIQYF. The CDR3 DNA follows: TGTGCCTGCCGACAGGGTCTACTAGCCAAAAACATTCAGTACTTC.